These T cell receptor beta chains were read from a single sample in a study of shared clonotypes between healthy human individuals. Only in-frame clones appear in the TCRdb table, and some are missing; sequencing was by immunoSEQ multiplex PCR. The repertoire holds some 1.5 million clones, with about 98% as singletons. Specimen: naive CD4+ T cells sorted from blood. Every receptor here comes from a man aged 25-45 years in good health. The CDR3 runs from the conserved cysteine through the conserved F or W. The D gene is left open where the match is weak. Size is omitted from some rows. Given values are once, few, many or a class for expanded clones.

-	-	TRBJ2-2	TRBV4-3	CASSPSRWADSRINTGELFF	TGCGCCAGCAGCCCGTCAAGGTGGGCAGATAGCCGAATAAACACCGGGGAGCTGTTTTTT
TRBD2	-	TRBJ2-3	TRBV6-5	CASSYLSGTGTDTQYF	TGTGCCAGCAGTTACCTCAGCGGGACCGGCACAGATACGCAGTATTTT
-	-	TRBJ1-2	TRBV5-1	CASTEAPKGPNYGYTF	TGCGCCAGCACGGAGGCACCGAAGGGGCCTAACTATGGCTACACCTTC
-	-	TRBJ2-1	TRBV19	CASSIVPYSPSHEQFF	TGTGCCAGTAGTATAGTACCCTACTCTCCTTCCCATGAGCAGTTCTTC
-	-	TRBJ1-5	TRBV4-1	CASSRAEGDQPQHF	TGCGCCAGCAGCCGAGCTGAGGGAGATCAGCCCCAGCATTTT
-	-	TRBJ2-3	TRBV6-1	CASNSADTDTQYF	TGTGCCAGCAACTCGGCGGACACAGATACGCAGTATTTT
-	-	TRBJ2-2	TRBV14	CASSQIRPTNTGELFF	TGTGCCAGCAGCCAAATACGACCCACGAACACCGGGGAGCTGTTTTTT
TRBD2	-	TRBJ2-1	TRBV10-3	CATGTPGLEGSYNEQFF	TGTGCCACCGGAACTCCGGGACTAGAGGGGTCCTACAATGAGCAGTTCTTC
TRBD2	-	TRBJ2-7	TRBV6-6	CASSLWTSGSYEQYF	TGTGCCAGCAGCCTCTGGACTAGCGGGAGTTACGAGCAGTACTTC
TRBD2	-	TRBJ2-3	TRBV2	CASGEAGGGDTQYF	TGTGCCAGCGGCGAAGCGGGAGGAGGGGATACGCAGTATTTT
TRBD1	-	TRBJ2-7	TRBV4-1	CASSQGTGQGSYEQYF	TGCGCCAGCAGCCAAGGAACGGGACAGGGCTCCTACGAGCAGTACTTC
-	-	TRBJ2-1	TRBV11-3	CASSLDGRNEQFF	TGTGCCAGCAGCTTAGACGGGAGAAATGAGCAGTTCTTC
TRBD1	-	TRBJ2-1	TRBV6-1	CASKLRTGTYNEQFF	TGTGCCAGCAAGCTAAGGACAGGGACCTACAATGAGCAGTTCTTC
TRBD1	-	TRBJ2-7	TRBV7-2	CASTGQGSYEQYF	TGTGCCAGCACCGGACAGGGTAGCTACGAGCAGTACTTC
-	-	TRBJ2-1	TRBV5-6	CASSLGLDPNEQFF	TGTGCCAGCAGCTTGGGACTTGACCCTAATGAGCAGTTCTTC
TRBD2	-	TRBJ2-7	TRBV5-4	CASSLFAGGLNEQYF	TGTGCCAGCAGCTTGTTCGCGGGAGGGTTGAACGAGCAGTACTTC
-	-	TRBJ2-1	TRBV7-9	CASSLDLSSYNEQFF	TGTGCCAGCAGCTTAGATCTGAGCTCCTACAATGAGCAGTTCTTC
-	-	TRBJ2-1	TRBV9	CASSVSAGREQFF	TGTGCCAGCAGCGTATCTGCAGGTAGAGAGCAGTTCTTC
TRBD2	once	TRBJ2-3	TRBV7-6	CASSLPGLAGAGMGADTQYF	TGTGCCAGCAGCCTCCCTGGACTAGCGGGAGCTGGGATGGGCGCAGATACGCAGTATTTT
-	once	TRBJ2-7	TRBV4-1	CASSQDRTAAYEQYF	TGCGCCAGCAGCCAAGATCGGACGGCCGCCTACGAGCAGTACTTC
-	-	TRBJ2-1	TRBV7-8	CASSLEVDYNEQFF	TGTGCCAGCAGCTTAGAGGTCGACTACAATGAGCAGTTCTTC
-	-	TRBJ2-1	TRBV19	CASSSRSSYNEQFF	TGTGCCAGTAGTTCGAGGAGCTCCTACAATGAGCAGTTCTTC
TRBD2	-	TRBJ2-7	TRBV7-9	CASSLWVAGDEGYEQYF	TGTGCCAGCAGCTTATGGGTAGCGGGAGATGAGGGATACGAGCAGTACTTC
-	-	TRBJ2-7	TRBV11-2	CASRKVGGGYEQYF	TGTGCCAGCAGAAAAGTCGGAGGGGGTTACGAGCAGTACTTC
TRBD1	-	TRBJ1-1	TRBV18	CASSSGQGLPEAFF	TGTGCCAGCTCATCCGGACAGGGGCTCCCTGAAGCTTTCTTT
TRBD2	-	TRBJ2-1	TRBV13	CASSAGISGRGSYNEQFF	TGTGCCAGCAGCGCGGGAATCAGCGGGAGAGGGAGCTACAATGAGCAGTTCTTC
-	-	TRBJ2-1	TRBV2	CASSGALIGQFF	TGTGCCAGCAGTGGGGCCCTAATAGGGCAGTTCTTC
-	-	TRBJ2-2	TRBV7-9	CASSTDPTGELFF	TGTGCCAGCAGCACGGACCCAACCGGGGAGCTGTTTTTT
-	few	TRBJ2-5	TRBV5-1	CASSLGIQETQYF	TGCGCCAGCAGCTTGGGAATCCAAGAGACCCAGTACTTC
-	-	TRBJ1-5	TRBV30	CAWSLGKQPQHF	TGTGCCTGGAGCTTGGGGAAACAGCCCCAGCATTTT
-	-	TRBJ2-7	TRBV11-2	CASTFLRGGSYEQYF	TGTGCCAGCACCTTTCTTAGGGGCGGCTCCTACGAGCAGTACTTC
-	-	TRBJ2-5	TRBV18	CASSPTRQETQYF	TGTGCCAGCTCACCCACCAGGCAAGAGACCCAGTACTTC
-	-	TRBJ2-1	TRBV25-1	CASSEGSSSYNEQFF	TGTGCCAGCAGTGAGGGGTCCAGCTCCTACAATGAGCAGTTCTTC
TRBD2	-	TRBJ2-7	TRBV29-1	CSARRGAGTDEQYF	TGCAGCGCCCGGCGGGGAGCGGGAACCGACGAGCAGTACTTC
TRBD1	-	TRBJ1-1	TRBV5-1	CASSQTGVGTEAFF	TGCGCCAGCAGCCAAACAGGGGTGGGCACTGAAGCTTTCTTT
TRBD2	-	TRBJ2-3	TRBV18	CASSPRAGVTDTQYF	TGTGCCAGCTCACCTAGAGCGGGAGTCACAGATACGCAGTATTTT
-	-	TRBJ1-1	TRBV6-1	CASRRDTNTEAFF	TGTGCCAGCAGGCGGGACACGAACACTGAAGCTTTCTTT
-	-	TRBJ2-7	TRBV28	CASRPGTPISYEQYF	TGTGCCAGCAGGCCCGGGACACCGATCTCCTACGAGCAGTACTTC
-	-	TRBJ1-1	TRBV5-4	CASSLPTREAFF	TGTGCCAGCAGCTTGCCGACGAGGGAAGCTTTCTTT
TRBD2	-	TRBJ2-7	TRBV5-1	CASSLEGTSGINEQYF	TGCGCCAGCAGCTTGGAAGGGACTAGCGGGATAAACGAGCAGTACTTC
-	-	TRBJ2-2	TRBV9	CASGQNPSNTGELFF	TGTGCCAGCGGACAGAATCCATCGAACACCGGGGAGCTGTTTTTT
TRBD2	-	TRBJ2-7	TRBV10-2	CASSERGLAGLEQYF	TGCGCCAGCAGTGAGAGGGGACTAGCGGGACTAGAGCAGTACTTC
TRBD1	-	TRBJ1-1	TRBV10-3	CAISGYRGGTEAFF	TGTGCCATCAGTGGTTACAGGGGGGGCACTGAAGCTTTCTTT
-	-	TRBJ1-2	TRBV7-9	CASSPGGGGVYGYTF	TGTGCCAGCAGCCCCGGTGGGGGGGGCGTCTATGGCTACACCTTC
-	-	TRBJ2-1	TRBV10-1	CASSRGIPPNEQFF	TGCGCCAGTTCCCGAGGGATACCTCCTAATGAGCAGTTCTTC